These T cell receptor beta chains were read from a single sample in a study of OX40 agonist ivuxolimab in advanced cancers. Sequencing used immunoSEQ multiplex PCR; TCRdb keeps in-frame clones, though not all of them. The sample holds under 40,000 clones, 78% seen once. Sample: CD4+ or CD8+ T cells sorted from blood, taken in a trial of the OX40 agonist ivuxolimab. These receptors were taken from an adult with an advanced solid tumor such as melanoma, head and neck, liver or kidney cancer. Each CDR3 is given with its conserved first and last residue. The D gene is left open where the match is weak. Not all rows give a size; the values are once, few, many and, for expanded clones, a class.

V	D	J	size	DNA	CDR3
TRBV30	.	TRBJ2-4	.	TGTGCCTGGAGTCCGGGGCGCCTGGGGATTCAGTACTTC	CAWSPGRLGIQYF
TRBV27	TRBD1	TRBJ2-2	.	TGTGCCAGCAGAGGGGGCGCGGGTACCGGGGAGCTGTTTTTT	CASRGGAGTGELFF
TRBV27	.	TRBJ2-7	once	TGTGCCAGCAGTTTTACTGCCTTCAGCTCCTACGAGCAGTACTTC	CASSFTAFSSYEQYF
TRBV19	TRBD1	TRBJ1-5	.	TGTGCCAGTACCTTGACAGGGAATCAGCCCCAGCATTTT	CASTLTGNQPQHF
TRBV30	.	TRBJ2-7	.	TGTGCCTGGAGTGTGACAGGCCGCTCTTCCGAGCAGTACTTC	CAWSVTGRSSEQYF
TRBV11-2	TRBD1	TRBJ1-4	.	TGTGCCAGCAGCCTTGGGACAGTATTAGATGAAAAACTGTTTTTT	CASSLGTVLDEKLFF
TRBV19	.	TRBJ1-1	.	TGTGCCAGTAGTATAGAGCCGGGACACGGTGAAGCTTTCTTT	CASSIEPGHGEAFF
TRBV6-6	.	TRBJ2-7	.	TGTGCCAGCAGTTATGGGGGGCCAGGGGCTCTCGAGCAGTACTTC	CASSYGGPGALEQYF
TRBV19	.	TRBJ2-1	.	TGTGCCAGTAGTACCCACCGGGCCGTACAACCGGGTGAGCAGTTCTTC	CASSTHRAVQPGEQFF
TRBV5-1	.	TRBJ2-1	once	TGCGCCAGCAGCTTGGACCACCCTTCCTACAATGAGCAGTTCTTC	CASSLDHPSYNEQFF
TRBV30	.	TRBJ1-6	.	TGTGCCTGGAGCGAGGAGTACGATTCACCCCTCCACTTT	CAWSEEYDSPLHF
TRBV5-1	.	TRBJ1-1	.	TGCGCCAGCAGCTTGGGCCTGACAGGTAAAGCTGAAGCTTTCTTT	CASSLGLTGKAEAFF
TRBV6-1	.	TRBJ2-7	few	TGTGCCAGCTCGCACAGGGACGGCTACGAGCAGTACTTC	CASSHRDGYEQYF
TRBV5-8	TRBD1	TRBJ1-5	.	TGCGCCAGCAGCGCCGGACAGGGCAAGAGGGGCAATCAGCCCCAGCATTTT	CASSAGQGKRGNQPQHF
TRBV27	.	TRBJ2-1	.	TGTGCCAGCAGGAAGGGACTTTACTCCTACAATGAGCAGTTCTTC	CASRKGLYSYNEQFF
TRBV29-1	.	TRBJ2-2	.	TGCAGCGTTGGGGCTGGGGGCGGCACCGGGGAGCTGTTTTTT	CSVGAGGGTGELFF
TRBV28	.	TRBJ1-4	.	TGTGCCAGCAGTTTCCCTTCAACTAATGAAAAACTGTTTTTT	CASSFPSTNEKLFF
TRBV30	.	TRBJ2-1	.	TGTGCCTGGACGCGGGACCTATACAATGAGCAGTTCTTC	CAWTRDLYNEQFF
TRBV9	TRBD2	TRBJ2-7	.	TGTGCCAGCAGCGTAGGGTTGGCCAAGCGGGAGGGGCTCGAGCAGTACTTC	CASSVGLAKREGLEQYF
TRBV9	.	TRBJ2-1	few	TGTGCCAGCAGCCCACGGCGGCTGGACTACAATGAGCAGTTCTTC	CASSPRRLDYNEQFF
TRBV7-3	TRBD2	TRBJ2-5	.	TGTGCCAGCAGCTTCTCCGGGACTAGGGGGGCGACCCAGTACTTC	CASSFSGTRGATQYF
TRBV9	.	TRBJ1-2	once	TGTGCCAGCAGCGTAGAGACGGGAAAAGACGGCTACACCTTC	CASSVETGKDGYTF
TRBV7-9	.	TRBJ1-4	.	TGTGCCAGCAGCTTAGGGCGGGGGCCTGAAAAACTGTTTTTT	CASSLGRGPEKLFF
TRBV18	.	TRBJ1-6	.	TGTACCAGCTCACCACGGATTGGGGATTCACCCCTCCACTTT	CTSSPRIGDSPLHF
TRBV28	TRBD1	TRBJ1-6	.	TGTGCCAGTCAGGGGGCGGTTAATTCACCCCTCCACTTT	CASQGAVNSPLHF
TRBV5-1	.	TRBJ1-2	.	TGCGCCAGCAGCCCCCAGGGATATGGCTACACCTTC	CASSPQGYGYTF
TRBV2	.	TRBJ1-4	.	TGTGCCAGCGGCTACAGTGAAAAACTGTTTTTT	CASGYSEKLFF
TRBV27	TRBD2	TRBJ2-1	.	TGTGCCAGCTGGGGGGGTTATTACAATGAGCAGTTCTTC	CASWGGYYNEQFF
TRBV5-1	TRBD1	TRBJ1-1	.	TGCGCCAGCAGCCCAGGGGGAGGGAACACTGAAGCTTTCTTT	CASSPGGGNTEAFF
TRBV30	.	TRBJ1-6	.	TGTGCCTGGAGTGGTGGACAGATCAATTCACCCCTCCACTTT	CAWSGGQINSPLHF